These T cell receptor beta chains were read from a single sample in a study of T cell responses to AZD1222 COVID-19 vaccine. The assay was immunoSEQ multiplex PCR, and TCRdb's table has in-frame clones only and misses some. The table shows fewer than 200,000 clones, with around nine tenths occurring only once. Sequencing used peripheral blood, obtained on day 0 of AZD1222 vaccination. The receptors were gathered from an adult in good health. Both conserved end residues are part of each CDR3. D genes are given only for firm matches. Size is omitted from some rows. Given values are once, few, many or a class for expanded clones.

V gene,J gene,clone size,D gene,CDR3 DNA,CDR3 protein
TRBV6-5,TRBJ2-2,NA,NA,TGTGCCAGCAGTTACACGGGAATGCCGGGCACCGGGGAGCTGTTTTTT,CASSYTGMPGTGELFF
TRBV14,TRBJ1-6,once,TRBD1,TGTGCCAGCAGGCAAGCCGGGACAGGGTATGTTTCACCCCTCCACTTT,CASRQAGTGYVSPLHF
TRBV10-3,TRBJ2-7,NA,TRBD2,TGTGCCATCAGTGAGTCGAGGGGCGGGAGTGGGGACGAGCAGTACTTC,CAISESRGGSGDEQYF
TRBV20-1,TRBJ2-1,NA,NA,TGCAGTGCTAGAGATTCAGCTGAGCAGTTCTTC,CSARDSAEQFF
TRBV4-1,TRBJ2-2,NA,TRBD2,TGCGCCAGCAGCCCCCTAACTAGCGGGAGGAACACCGGGGAGCTGTTTTTT,CASSPLTSGRNTGELFF
TRBV27,TRBJ2-6,NA,NA,TGTGCCAGCAGTTTAACTGGGGCCAACGTCCTGACTTTC,CASSLTGANVLTF
TRBV12-3/TRBV12-4,TRBJ1-1,NA,TRBD1,TGTGCCAGCAGCCAGGACAGGATCACTGAAGCTTTCTTT,CASSQDRITEAFF
TRBV5-5,TRBJ2-5,NA,TRBD2,TGTGCCAGCAGCTTGAGACTAGCGGGAGGTTCTCAAGAGACCCAGTACTTC,CASSLRLAGGSQETQYF
TRBV5-1,TRBJ2-7,NA,NA,TGCGCCAGCAGCTTGAGTTCCAGCTACGAGCAGTACTTC,CASSLSSSYEQYF
TRBV2,TRBJ2-7,NA,NA,TGTGCCAGCGGCGCGGACAGCCTGACCACCGACGAGCAGTACTTC,CASGADSLTTDEQYF
TRBV4-1,TRBJ1-1,NA,NA,TGCGCCAGCAGCCCTGGGACCCTTGCTGAAGCTTTCTTT,CASSPGTLAEAFF
TRBV29-1,TRBJ1-5,NA,NA,TGCAGCGTTGCAGGGTCCAATCAGCCCCAGCATTTT,CSVAGSNQPQHF
TRBV30,TRBJ2-3,NA,TRBD1,TGTGCCTGGAGTGTACTCCCGGGACAGGCCGATACGCAGTATTTT,CAWSVLPGQADTQYF
TRBV7-9,TRBJ1-4,NA,NA,TGTGCCAGCAGCCCTCGGGACTCAGTGGGGGTTAATGAAAAACTGTTTTTT,CASSPRDSVGVNEKLFF
TRBV18,TRBJ1-5,NA,TRBD1,TGTGCCAGCTCACTCACTCGGGGACAGGGGTGGATTAGCAATCAGCCCCAGCATTTT,CASSLTRGQGWISNQPQHF
TRBV6-5,TRBJ1-2,NA,NA,TGTGCCAGCAGTAAGGAGGACGTCGTCTATGGCTACACCTTC,CASSKEDVVYGYTF
TRBV4-1,TRBJ1-2,NA,NA,TGCGCCAGCAGCGTATCCAAACAGGGAGGCAACTATGGCTACACCTTC,CASSVSKQGGNYGYTF